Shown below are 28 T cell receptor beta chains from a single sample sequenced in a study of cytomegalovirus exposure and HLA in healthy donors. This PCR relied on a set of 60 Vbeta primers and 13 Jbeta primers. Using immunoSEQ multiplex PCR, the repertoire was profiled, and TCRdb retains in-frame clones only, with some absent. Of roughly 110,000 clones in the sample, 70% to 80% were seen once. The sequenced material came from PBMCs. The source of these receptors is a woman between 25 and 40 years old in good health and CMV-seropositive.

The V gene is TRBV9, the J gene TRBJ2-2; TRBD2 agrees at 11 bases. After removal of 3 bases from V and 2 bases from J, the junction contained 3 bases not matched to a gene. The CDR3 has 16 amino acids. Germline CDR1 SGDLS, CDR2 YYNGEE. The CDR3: CASSATSGTNTGELFF. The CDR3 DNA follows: TGTGCCAGCAGCGCGACTAGCGGGACTAACACCGGGGAGCTGTTTTTT.

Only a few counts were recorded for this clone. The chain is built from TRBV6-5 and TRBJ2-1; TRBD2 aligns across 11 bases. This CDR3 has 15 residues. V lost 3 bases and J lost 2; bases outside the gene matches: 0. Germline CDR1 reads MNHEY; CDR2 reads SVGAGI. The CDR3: CASSYSGGAYNEQFF. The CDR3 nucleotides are TGTGCCAGCAGTTATAGCGGGGGGGCCTACAATGAGCAGTTCTTC.

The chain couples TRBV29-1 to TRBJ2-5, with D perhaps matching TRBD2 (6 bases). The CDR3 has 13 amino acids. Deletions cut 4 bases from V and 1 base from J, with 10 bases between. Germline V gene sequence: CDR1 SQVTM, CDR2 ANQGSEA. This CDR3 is CSVGGAFQETQYF. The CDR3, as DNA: TGCAGCGTTGGCGGGGCGTTCCAAGAGACCCAGTACTTC.

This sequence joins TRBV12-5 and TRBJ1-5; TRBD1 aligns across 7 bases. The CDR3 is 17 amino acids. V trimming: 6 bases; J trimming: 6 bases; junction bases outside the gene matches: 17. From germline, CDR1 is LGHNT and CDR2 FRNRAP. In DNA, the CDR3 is TGTGCTAGTGGCCACGCAGACAGGGCCCTCCACCCTCAGCCCCAGCATTTT. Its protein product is CASGHADRALHPQPQHF.

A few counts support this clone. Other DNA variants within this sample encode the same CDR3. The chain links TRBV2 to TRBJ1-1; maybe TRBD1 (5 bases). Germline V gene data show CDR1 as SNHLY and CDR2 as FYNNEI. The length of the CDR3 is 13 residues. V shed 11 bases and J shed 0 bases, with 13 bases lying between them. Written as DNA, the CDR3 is TGTGCCGGGAAAGGACAAATGAACACTGAAGCTTTCTTT. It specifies CAGKGQMNTEAFF.

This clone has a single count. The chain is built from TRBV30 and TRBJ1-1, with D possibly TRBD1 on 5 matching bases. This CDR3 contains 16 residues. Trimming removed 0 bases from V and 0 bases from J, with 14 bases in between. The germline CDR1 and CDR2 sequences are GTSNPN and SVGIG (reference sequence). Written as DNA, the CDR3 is TGTGCCTGGAGTGTCATGGGGGGGACCATGAACACTGAAGCTTTCTTT. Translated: CAWSVMGGTMNTEAFF.

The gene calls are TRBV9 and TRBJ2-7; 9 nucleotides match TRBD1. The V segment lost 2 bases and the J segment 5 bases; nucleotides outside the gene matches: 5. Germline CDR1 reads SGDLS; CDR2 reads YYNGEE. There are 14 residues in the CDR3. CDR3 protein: CASSVWDRVDEQYF. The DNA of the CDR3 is TGTGCCAGCAGCGTCTGGGACAGGGTCGACGAGCAGTACTTC.

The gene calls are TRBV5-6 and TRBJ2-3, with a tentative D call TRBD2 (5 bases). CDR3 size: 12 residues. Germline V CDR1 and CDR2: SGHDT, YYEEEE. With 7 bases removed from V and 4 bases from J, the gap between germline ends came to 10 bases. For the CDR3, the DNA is TGTGCCAGCGGAAGCGGAGCAGATACGCAGTATTTT. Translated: CASGSGADTQYF. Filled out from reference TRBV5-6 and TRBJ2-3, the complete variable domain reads DAGVTQSPTHLIKTRGQQVTLRCSPKSGHDTVSWYQQALGQGPQFIFQYYEEEERQRGNFPDRFSGHQFPNYSSELNVNALLLGDSALYLCASGSGADTQYFGPGTRLTVL.

CDR3 sequence (DNA): TGTGCTAGTGGTTTAGGTGGGGGCGGCTATGGCTACACCTTC. Translated, it gives CASGLGGGGYGYTF. The chain carries TRBV12-5 and TRBJ1-2, with D perhaps matching TRBD1 (6 bases). The CDR3 spans 14 residues. V was trimmed by 3 bases and J by 4 bases, leaving 12 bases between them. Germline V CDR1 and CDR2: LGHNT, FRNRAP.

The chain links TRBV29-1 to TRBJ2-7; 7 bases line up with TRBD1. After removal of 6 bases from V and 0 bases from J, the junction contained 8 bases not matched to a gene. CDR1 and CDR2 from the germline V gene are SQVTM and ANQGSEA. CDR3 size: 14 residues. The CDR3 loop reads CSVAGTADSYEQYF. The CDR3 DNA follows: TGCAGCGTCGCTGGGACAGCAGACTCCTACGAGCAGTACTTC.

CDR3 residues: CASTKRGVGNTEAFF. CDR3 bases: TGTGCCAGCACCAAACGCGGGGTCGGGAACACTGAAGCTTTCTTT. The V and J genes are TRBV27 and TRBJ1-1, with D unclear. CDR3 length: 15 residues. Trimming stripped 7 bases from V and 1 base from J, with 16 bases between. The germline V gene has CDR1 MNHEY and CDR2 SMNVEV (reference sequence).

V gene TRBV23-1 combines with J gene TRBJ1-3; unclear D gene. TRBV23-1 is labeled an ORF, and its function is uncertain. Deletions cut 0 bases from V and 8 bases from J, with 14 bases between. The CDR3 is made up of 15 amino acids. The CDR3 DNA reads TGCGCCAGCAGTCAATCTAATTACCCGGGTTACACCATATATTTT. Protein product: CASSQSNYPGYTIYF.

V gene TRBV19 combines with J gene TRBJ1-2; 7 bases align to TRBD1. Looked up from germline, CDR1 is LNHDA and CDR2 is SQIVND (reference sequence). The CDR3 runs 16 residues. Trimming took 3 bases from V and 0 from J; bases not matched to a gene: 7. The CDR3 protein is CASSILTGISNYGYTF. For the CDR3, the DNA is TGTGCCAGTAGTATCTTGACAGGGATCTCTAACTATGGCTACACCTTC.

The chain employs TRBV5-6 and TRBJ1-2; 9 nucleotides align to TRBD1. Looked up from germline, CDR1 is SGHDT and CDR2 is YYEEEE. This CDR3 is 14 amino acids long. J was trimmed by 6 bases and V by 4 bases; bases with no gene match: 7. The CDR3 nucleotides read TGTGCCAGCAGCAGGACCGGGACAGGGAATGGCTACACCTTC. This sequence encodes CASSRTGTGNGYTF.

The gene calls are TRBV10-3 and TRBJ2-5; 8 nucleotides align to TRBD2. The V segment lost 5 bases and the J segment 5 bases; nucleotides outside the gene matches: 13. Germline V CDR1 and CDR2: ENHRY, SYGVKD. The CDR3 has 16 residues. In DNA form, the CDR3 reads TGTGCCATCAGTACCGGCGACGGGGGGGCGGAGGAGACCCAGTACTTC. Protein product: CAISTGDGGAEETQYF.

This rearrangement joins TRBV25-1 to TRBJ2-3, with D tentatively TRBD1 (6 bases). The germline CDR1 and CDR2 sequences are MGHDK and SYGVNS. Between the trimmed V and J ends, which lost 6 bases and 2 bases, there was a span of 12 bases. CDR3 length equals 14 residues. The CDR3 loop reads CASRGTPFTDTQYF. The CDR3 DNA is TGTGCCAGCAGGGGGACACCTTTCACAGATACGCAGTATTTT.

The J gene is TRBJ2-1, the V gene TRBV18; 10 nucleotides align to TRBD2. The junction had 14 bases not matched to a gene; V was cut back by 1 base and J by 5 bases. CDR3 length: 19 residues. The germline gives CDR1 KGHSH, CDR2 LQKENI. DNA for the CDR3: TGTGCCAGCTCACCACGGTGGGTAGCGGGGGGCTCTTACGACAATGAGCAGTTCTTC. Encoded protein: CASSPRWVAGGSYDNEQFF.

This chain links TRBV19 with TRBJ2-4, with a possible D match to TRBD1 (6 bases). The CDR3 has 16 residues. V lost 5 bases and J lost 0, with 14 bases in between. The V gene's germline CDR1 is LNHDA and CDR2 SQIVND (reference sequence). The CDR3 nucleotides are TGTGCCAGTAGTCGTGGACAGCAACTAGCCAAAAACATTCAGTACTTC. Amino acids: CASSRGQQLAKNIQYF.

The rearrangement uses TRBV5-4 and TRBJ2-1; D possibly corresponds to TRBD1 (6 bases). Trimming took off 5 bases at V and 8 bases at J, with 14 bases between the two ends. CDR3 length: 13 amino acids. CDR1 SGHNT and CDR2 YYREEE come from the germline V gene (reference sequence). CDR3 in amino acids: CASRIQGSDEQFF. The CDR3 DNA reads TGTGCCAGCAGGATTCAGGGGTCGGATGAGCAGTTCTTC. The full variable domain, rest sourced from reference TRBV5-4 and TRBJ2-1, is ETGVTQSPTHLIKTRGQQVTLRCSSQSGHNTVSWYQQALGQGPQFIFQYYREEENGRGNFPPRFSGLQFPNYSSELNVNALELDDSALYLCASRIQGSDEQFFGPGTRLTVL.

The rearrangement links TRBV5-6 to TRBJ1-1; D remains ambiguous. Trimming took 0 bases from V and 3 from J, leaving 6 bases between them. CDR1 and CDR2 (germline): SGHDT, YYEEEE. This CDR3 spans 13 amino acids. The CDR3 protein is CASSLGGDTEAFF. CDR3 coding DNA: TGTGCCAGCAGCTTGGGAGGAGACACTGAAGCTTTCTTT.

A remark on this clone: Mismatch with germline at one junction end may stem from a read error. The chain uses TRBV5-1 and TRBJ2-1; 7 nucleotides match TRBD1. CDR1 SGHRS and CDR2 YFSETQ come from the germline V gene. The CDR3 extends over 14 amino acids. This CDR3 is CASSLGTAYNERFF. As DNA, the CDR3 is TGCGCCAGCAGCCTAGGGACAGCATACAATGAGCGGTTCTTC.

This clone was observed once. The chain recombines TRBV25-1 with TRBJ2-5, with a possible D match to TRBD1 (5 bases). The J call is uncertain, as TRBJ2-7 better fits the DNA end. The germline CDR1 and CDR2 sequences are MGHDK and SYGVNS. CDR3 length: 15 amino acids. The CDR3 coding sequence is TGTGCCAGCAGTGAATCTGGGGCTACCTCCTACGAGCAGTACTTC. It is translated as CASSESGATSYEQYF.

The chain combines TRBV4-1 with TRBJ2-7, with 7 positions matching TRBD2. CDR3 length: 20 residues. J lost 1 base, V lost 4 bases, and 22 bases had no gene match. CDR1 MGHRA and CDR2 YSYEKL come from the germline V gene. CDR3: CASSPGGGGTVRFSSYEQYF. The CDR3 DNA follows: TGCGCCAGCAGCCCGGGGGGAGGTGGAACGGTCCGTTTTAGTTCCTACGAGCAGTACTTC.

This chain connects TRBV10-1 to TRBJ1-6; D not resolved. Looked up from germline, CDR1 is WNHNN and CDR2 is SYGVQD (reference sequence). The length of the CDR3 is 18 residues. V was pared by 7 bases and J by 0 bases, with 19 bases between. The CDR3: CASMSPLSGSSYNSPLHF. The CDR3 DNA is TGCGCCAGCATGAGTCCCCTATCGGGGAGCTCCTATAATTCACCCCTCCACTTT.

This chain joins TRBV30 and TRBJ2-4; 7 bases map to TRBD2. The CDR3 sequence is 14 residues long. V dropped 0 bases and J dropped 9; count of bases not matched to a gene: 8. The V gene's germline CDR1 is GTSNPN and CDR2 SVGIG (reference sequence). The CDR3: CAWSVGGSQTIQYF. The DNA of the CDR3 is TGTGCCTGGAGTGTCGGCGGGAGCCAGACCATTCAGTACTTC.

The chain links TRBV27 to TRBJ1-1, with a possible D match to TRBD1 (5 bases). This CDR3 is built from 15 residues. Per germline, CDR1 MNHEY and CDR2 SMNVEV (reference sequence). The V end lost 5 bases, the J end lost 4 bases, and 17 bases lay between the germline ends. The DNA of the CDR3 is TGTGCCAGCAGTCGGGGCGCGGGGCTGGCCACTGAAGCTTTCTTT. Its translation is CASSRGAGLATEAFF.

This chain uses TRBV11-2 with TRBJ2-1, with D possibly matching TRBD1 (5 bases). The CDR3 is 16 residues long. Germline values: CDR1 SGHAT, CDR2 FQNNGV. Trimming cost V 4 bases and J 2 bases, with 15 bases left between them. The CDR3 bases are TGTGCCAGCAGCTCCTCAACAGGCGTGGCCTACAATGAGCAGTTCTTC. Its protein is CASSSSTGVAYNEQFF. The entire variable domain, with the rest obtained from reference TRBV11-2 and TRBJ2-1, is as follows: EAGVAQSPRYKIIEKRQSVAFWCNPISGHATLYWYQQILGQGPKLLIQFQNNGVVDDSQLPKDRFSAERLKGVDSTLKIQPAKLEDSAVYLCASSSSTGVAYNEQFFGPGTRLTVL.

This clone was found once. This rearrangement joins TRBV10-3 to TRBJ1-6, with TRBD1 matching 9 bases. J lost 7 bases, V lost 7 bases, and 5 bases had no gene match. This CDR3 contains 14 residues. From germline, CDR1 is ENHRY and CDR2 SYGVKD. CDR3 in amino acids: CAINIDRGNSPLHF. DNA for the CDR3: TGTGCCATCAATATAGACAGGGGGAATTCACCCCTCCACTTT.